This record looks at one T cell receptor (beta chain) sequence and its context. Its target is unknown. Germline V gives CDR1 GTSNPN, CDR2 SVGIG (reference sequence). V was cut by 2 bases and J by 0 bases, with 8 bases left in between. CDR3 length: 13 amino acids. The sample is drawn from a study of beta chain features in type 1 diabetes. Across the whole study: Comparable age, gender and cell yields were observed in patients relative to healthy donors. The study's findings and limits: PCR may have favored shorter templates equally in patients and controls.

The authors reverse transcribed all of the isolated RNA, so sequencing captured expressed TCRB transcripts. Produced via immunoSEQ multiplex PCR; TCRdb's table is partial and in-frame only. This sample yields hundreds of thousands of clones, of which 30% are seen a single time; 0.05% to 0.07% belongs to the top ten. Via CD45RO/CCR7/CD25/CD127/CD95/CD27, cells of the CD4+ naive, central memory, regulatory and stem cell-like memory subsets were sorted. Sorting produced populations that all topped 95% purity. The TCR sequence derives from a man between 18 and 35 years old in good health. The chain employs TRBV30 and TRBJ2-7, with no clear D. Sequenced material: naive CD4+ T cells from blood. The CDR3 nucleotides are TGTGCCTGGAGTCAGGCCCTCTCCTACGAGCAGTACTTC. Protein: CAWSQALSYEQYF. The full variable domain, in which reference TRBV30 and TRBJ2-7 provide the parts outside the CDR3, is SQTIHQWPATLVQPVGSPLSLECTVEGTSNPNLYWYRQAAGRGLQLLFYSVGIGQISSEVPQNLSASRPQDRQFILSSKKLLLSDSGFYLCAWSQALSYEQYFGPGTRLTVT.